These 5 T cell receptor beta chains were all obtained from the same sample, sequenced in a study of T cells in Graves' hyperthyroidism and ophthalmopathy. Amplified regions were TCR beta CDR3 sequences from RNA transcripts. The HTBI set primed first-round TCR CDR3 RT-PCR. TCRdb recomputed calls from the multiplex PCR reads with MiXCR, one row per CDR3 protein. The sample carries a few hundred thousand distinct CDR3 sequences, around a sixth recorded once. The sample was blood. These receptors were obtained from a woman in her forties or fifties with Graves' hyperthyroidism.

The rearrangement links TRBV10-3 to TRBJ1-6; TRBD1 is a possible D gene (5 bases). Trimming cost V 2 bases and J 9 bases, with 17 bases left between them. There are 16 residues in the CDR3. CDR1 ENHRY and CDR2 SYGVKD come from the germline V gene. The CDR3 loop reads CAISEGDWLGGSPLHF. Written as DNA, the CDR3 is TGTGCCATCAGTGAGGGGGACTGGCTGGGGGGTTCACCCCTCCACTTT.

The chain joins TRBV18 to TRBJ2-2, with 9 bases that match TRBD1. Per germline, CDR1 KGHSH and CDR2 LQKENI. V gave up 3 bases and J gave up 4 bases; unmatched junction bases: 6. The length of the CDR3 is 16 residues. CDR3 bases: TGTGCCAGCTCACCTCCCGGGACAGGGATCACCGGGGAGCTGTTTTTT. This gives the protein CASSPPGTGITGELFF.

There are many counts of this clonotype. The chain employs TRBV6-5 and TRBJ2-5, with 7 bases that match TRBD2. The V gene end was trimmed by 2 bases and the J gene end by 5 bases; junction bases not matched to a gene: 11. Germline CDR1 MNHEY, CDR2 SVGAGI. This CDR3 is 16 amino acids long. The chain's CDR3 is CASSYGAGTGWETQYF. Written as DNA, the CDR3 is TGTGCCAGCAGTTACGGAGCGGGAACGGGCTGGGAGACCCAGTACTTC.

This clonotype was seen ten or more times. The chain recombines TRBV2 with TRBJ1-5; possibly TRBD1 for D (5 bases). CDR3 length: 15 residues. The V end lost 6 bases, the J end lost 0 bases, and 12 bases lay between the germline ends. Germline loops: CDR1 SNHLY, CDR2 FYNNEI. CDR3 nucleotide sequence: TGTGCCAGCAGAGCCCGGGACTTTAGCAATCAGCCCCAGCATTTT. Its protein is CASRARDFSNQPQHF.

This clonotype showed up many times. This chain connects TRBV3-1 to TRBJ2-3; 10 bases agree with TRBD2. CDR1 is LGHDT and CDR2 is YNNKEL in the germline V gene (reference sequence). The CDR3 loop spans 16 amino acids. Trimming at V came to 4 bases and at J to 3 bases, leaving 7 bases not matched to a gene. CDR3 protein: CASSPNLAGGTDTQYF. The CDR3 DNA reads TGTGCCAGCAGCCCGAACTTAGCGGGAGGAACAGATACGCAGTATTTT.